The sequence of this TCR beta chain was determined in a study of CD8+ T cells in alopecia areata. Study-level background: Affected scalp percentage gauged treated patients' severity.

Study observations and caveats: Many expanded lesional clones persisted in scalp and blood during tofacitinib treatment. Normal scalp showed lower clonality than lesional scalp, especially alopecia totalis/universalis.

RNA was isolated and reverse transcribed to cDNA, the sequencing template. The repertoire was sequenced with immunoSEQ multiplex PCR; TCRdb's copy has only in-frame clones and lacks some. Here the sample spans 200,000 to 250,000 clones, approximately 57% being singletons. Trimming left V 5 bases short and J 0 bases short, with 8 bases between. CDR3 length equals 15 residues. Germline V gives CDR1 MDHEN, CDR2 SYDVKM. Treatment defined: oral pan-JAK inhibitor, 5-10 mg twice daily. Researchers gathered lesional scalp punch biopsies and peripheral blood from patients with alopecia areata. As concerns this clone: The antigen is unknown.

Sequencing was performed on CD4+ T cells sorted from blood, taken at week 4, from a patient treated with tofacitinib. This clonotype was obtained from a human donor with alopecia areata. The rearrangement joins TRBV28 to TRBJ1-6; D call uncertain. DNA of the CDR3: TGTGCCAGCAGTCGAGATAACTCCTATAATTCACCCCTCCACTTT. Encoded protein: CASSRDNSYNSPLHF.